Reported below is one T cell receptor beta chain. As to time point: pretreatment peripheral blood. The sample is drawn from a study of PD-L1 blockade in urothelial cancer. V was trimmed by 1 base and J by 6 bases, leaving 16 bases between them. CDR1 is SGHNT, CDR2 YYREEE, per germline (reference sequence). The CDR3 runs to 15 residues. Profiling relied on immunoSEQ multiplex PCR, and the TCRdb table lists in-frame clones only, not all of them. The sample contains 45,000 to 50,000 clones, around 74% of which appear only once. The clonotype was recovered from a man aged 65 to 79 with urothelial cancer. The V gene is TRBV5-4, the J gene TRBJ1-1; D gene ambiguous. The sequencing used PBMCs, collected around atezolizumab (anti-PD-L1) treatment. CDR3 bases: TGTGCCAGCAGCTTGTCCTTGTCGGCTGAGGCTGAAGCTTTCTTT. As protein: CASSLSLSAEAEAFF.